This is a list of T cell receptor beta chains from one sample in a study of identical twins. TCRdb called the 5' RACE reads again in MiXCR, with one record for every CDR3 protein. The sample includes 400,000 to 600,000 distinct CDR3 sequences, about a fifth of them seen just once. The same sample was also studied in work on yellow fever vaccine responses in identical twins.

The sample taken for sequencing was CD4+ T cells sorted from blood. The source of these receptors is a woman aged 18-29 years in good health. CDR3s leave out the opening cysteine and the closing phenylalanine or tryptophan. A D gene is named only where the DNA matches it firmly. Size values are once, few and many counts, or a class for expanded clones, and some rows have none.

>TRBD1|many|TRBJ2-5|TRBV12-3/TRBV12-4
ASSLAPQGAGETQY
>TRBD2|-|TRBJ2-1|TRBV5-6
ASRPLAGTQF
>-|-|TRBJ2-1|TRBV7-9
ASSLGGYRNEQF
>-|few|TRBJ1-5|TRBV7-9
ASSLLENQPQH
>TRBD1|-|TRBJ2-7|TRBV15
ATSNRDRAYEQY
>-|-|TRBJ2-1|TRBV5-1
ASSRGESSYNEQF
>TRBD2|few|TRBJ2-1|TRBV10-3
AISESNPGGPGNEQF
>TRBD2|few|TRBJ2-1|TRBV20-1
SAPAGVFNNEQF
>TRBD2|-|TRBJ2-2|TRBV7-2
ASSTTSGRFGELF
>-|-|TRBJ2-7|TRBV27
ASSLSEGPYEQY
>-|few|TRBJ1-2|TRBV28
ASSPGHLIGYT
>TRBD2|few|TRBJ2-7|TRBV28
ASSLGRSGIYEQY
>-|-|TRBJ2-1|TRBV14
ASSQAGQAQF
>-|few|TRBJ1-1|TRBV15
ATSREGSEAF